This T cell receptor (beta chain) was recovered during a study of regulatory T cells in long-lasting Graves disease. The ends lost 4 bases at V and 3 bases at J; junction bases unmatched: 5. CDR1 and CDR2 (germline): KGHDR, SFDVKD. This CDR3 has 16 amino acids. Arm-PCR of CDR3 regions with iRepertoire HTBI primers generated TCR beta libraries. MiXCR was run by TCRdb on the multiplex PCR reads, yielding one entry per CDR3 protein. The sample holds 350,000 to 450,000 distinct CDR3 sequences, about 21% seen once. Time point: persistent/refractory GD, antithyroid drugs over 5 years with positive TRAb. Construction of the TCR library relied on RNA isolated from PBMCs.

Here the sequenced sample was peripheral blood mononuclear cells (PBMCs), taken when the disease was refractory, from a patient treated with antithyroid drugs. The TCR comes from a female donor with Graves disease. The V call is TRBV24-1, the J call TRBJ2-1; 10 nucleotides align to TRBD1. CDR3 nucleotide sequence: TGTGCCACCAGTGAAAAGGGACAGGGGTACTACAATGAGCAGTTCTTC. Amino acid sequence: CATSEKGQGYYNEQFF.